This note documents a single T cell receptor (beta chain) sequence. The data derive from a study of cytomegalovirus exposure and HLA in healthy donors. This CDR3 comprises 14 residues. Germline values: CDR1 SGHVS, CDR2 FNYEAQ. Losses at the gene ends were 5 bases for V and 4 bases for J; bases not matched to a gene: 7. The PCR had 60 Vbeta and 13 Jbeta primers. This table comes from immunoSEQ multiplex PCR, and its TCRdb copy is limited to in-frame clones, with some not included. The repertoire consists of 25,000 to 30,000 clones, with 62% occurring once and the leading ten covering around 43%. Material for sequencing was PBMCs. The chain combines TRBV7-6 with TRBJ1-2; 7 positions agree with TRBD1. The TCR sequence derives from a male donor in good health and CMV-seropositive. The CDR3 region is CASSPGQPSYGYTF. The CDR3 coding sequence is TGTGCCAGCAGCCCGGGACAGCCTTCCTATGGCTACACCTTC. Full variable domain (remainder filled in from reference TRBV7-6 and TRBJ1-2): GAGVSQSPRYKVTKRGQDVALRCDPISGHVSLYWYRQALGQGPEFLTYFNYEAQQDKSGLPNDRFSAERPEGSISTLTIQRTEQRDSAMYRCASSPGQPSYGYTFGSGTRLTVV.